The following is a T cell receptor beta chain sequence with its context. The source of the sample is a study of blood T cell repertoires in COVID-19. Profiled with immunoSEQ multiplex PCR; TCRdb holds only in-frame clones, not every one. Among fewer than 200,000 clones listed, 80% to 90% were seen once. This CDR3 is 15 amino acids long. Trimming cost V 1 base and J 5 bases; bases outside gene matches: 7. CDR1 is LGHDT and CDR2 is YNNKEL in the germline V gene (reference sequence). The sequence was collected from a man aged 18 to 30 who had recovered from COVID-19. Source material: peripheral blood. The V call is TRBV3-1 (or the pseudogene TRBV3-2), the J call TRBJ1-2, with 7 bases matching TRBD1. As DNA, the CDR3 is TGTGCCAGCAGCCAAGCACAGGGGCTTGGGTATGGCTACACCTTC. Translating gives CASSQAQGLGYGYTF.